These 25 T cell receptor beta chains originate from one sample sequenced in a study of T-cell memory formation after mild COVID-19. In TCRdb, the 5' RACE reads were re-called with MiXCR into one record per CDR3 protein. The table shows about 560,000 distinct CDR3 sequences, with roughly 20% occurring only once. The sequenced material came from PBMCs or a T cell subset sorted from them (not recorded which). These receptors were taken from an adult woman who had mild COVID-19 (a few samples of this study predate the infection). Cell type and time point are not known.

This clonotype was seen a handful of times. The chain recombines TRBV2 with TRBJ1-5; 8 bases line up with TRBD1. CDR3 length: 15 amino acids. Losses at the gene ends were 1 base for V and 5 bases for J; bases not matched to a gene: 4. Per the germline V gene, CDR1 is SNHLY and CDR2 is FYNNEI. CDR3 sequence: CASSEDWTGYQPQHF. In nucleotides, the CDR3 is TGTGCCAGCAGTGAAGATTGGACAGGGTATCAGCCCCAGCATTTT. Supplemented by reference TRBV2 and TRBJ1-5, the full variable domain reads EPEVTQTPSHQVTQMGQEVILRCVPISNHLYFYWYRQILGQKVEFLVSFYNNEISEKSEIFDDQFSVERPDGSNFTLKIRSTKLEDSAMYFCASSEDWTGYQPQHFGDGTRLSIL.

The rearrangement joins TRBV5-5 to TRBJ2-4, with no clear D. The CDR3 loop spans 16 amino acids. V lost 0 bases, J lost 7 bases, and 17 bases lay in between. Looked up from germline, CDR1 is SGHKS and CDR2 is YYEKEE (reference sequence). CDR3 coding DNA: TGTGCCAGCAGCTTGGGATGGCAGGTCCTGAGGAACATTCAGTACTTC. It specifies CASSLGWQVLRNIQYF.

The chain recombines TRBV21-1 with TRBJ2-3; TRBD1 is the table's D call, not checked against the DNA. TRBV21-1 is a pseudogene. This CDR3 has 15 amino acids. This CDR3 reads CASSPLRGFTDTQYF. The DNA of the CDR3 is TGTGCCAGCAGCCCCCTGAGGGGATTCACAGATACGCAGTATTTT.

This clonotype came up a few times. The rearrangement uses TRBV27 and TRBJ2-1; D gene ambiguous. Germline CDR1 MNHEY, CDR2 SMNVEV (reference sequence). V lost 9 bases to trimming and J lost 3 bases, with 15 bases between them. The CDR3 loop spans 14 amino acids. CDR3 nucleotide sequence: TGTGCCAGTTCTTTTAACGAAAACTACAATGAGCAGTTCTTC. Its protein is CASSFNENYNEQFF.

The chain uses TRBV5-1 and TRBJ2-1; no clear D gene. With 0 bases removed from V and 8 bases from J, the gap between germline ends came to 9 bases. Germline CDR1 SGHRS, CDR2 YFSETQ. This CDR3 has 13 amino acids. The CDR3 DNA is TGCGCCAGCAGCTTGGTGTATTTGGATGAGCAGTTCTTC. It specifies CASSLVYLDEQFF.

The chain carries TRBV5-1 and TRBJ2-3; D perhaps matches TRBD1 (5 bases). Germline assignment: CDR1 SGHRS and CDR2 YFSETQ. CDR3 size: 15 residues. V was clipped by 0 bases and J by 1 base, with 9 bases between them. CDR3 residues: CASSLEGIGTDTQYF. In DNA, the CDR3 is TGCGCCAGCAGCTTGGAGGGGATCGGCACAGATACGCAGTATTTT.

V is TRBV6-1 and J is TRBJ2-3; 15 bases are shared with TRBD2. The length of the CDR3 is 16 residues. Germline trimming cut 4 bases from V and 5 bases from J; bases unmatched to any gene: 4. Germline CDR1 is MNHNS and CDR2 is SASEGT. In nucleotides, the CDR3 is TGTGCCAGCAGTGGGACTAGCGGGGGGGCCGAAGATACGCAGTATTTT. Translating it yields CASSGTSGGAEDTQYF.

The chain couples TRBV7-8 to TRBJ2-7; possible D gene TRBD1, 6 bases. The V gene's germline CDR1 is SGHVS and CDR2 FQNEAQ. This CDR3 has 13 residues. The ends were cut back, 7 bases at V and 2 bases at J, with 12 bases in the middle. CDR3 region: CASTADRTYEQYF. DNA of the CDR3: TGTGCCAGCACTGCCGACAGGACCTACGAGCAGTACTTC.

The rearrangement uses TRBV2 and TRBJ2-2; D is perhaps TRBD1 (5 bases). Germline values: CDR1 SNHLY, CDR2 FYNNEI. The V end was cut by 5 bases, the J end by 5 bases, with 9 bases between. The CDR3 runs 13 residues. This chain's CDR3 is CASSLRQTGELFF. The CDR3 coding sequence is TGTGCCAGCAGTTTGCGACAGACCGGGGAGCTGTTTTTT.

V is TRBV6-5 and J is TRBJ2-7; TRBD2 matches at 7 bases. The V gene end was trimmed by 0 bases and the J gene end by 4 bases; junction bases not matched to a gene: 12. Per germline, CDR1 MNHEY and CDR2 SVGAGI. The CDR3 runs to 17 residues. CDR3 sequence (DNA): TGTGCCAGCAGTTACTCGAGACAACTAGCGTTTTCATACGAGCAGTACTTC. Its protein is CASSYSRQLAFSYEQYF.

This clonotype was picked up a small number of times. The chain has TRBV19 and TRBJ1-1; the D is unclear. Per the germline V gene, CDR1 is LNHDA and CDR2 is SQIVND (reference sequence). V was shortened by 8 bases and J by 1 base, with 5 bases between the two germline ends. The CDR3 sequence is 11 residues long. CDR3 amino acids: CASAGNTEAFF. The CDR3, as DNA: TGTGCCAGTGCGGGGAACACTGAAGCTTTCTTT.

This clonotype was found a few times. V usage is TRBV19 and J usage is TRBJ1-6, with D uncertain. Germline CDR1 and CDR2: LNHDA and SQIVND (reference sequence). Trimming shortened V by 11 bases and J by 5 bases, and 13 bases separated the two germline ends. The CDR3 has 13 residues. CDR3 bases: TGTGCCGCCGCAGGAAATAATAATTCACCCCTCCACTTT. It specifies CAAAGNNNSPLHF.

This rearrangement joins TRBV5-1 to TRBJ2-2; 13 bases match TRBD2. Germline loops: CDR1 SGHRS, CDR2 YFSETQ. The CDR3 loop spans 18 amino acids. V shed 3 bases, J shed 5 bases, and the junction held 10 bases outside the gene matches. The CDR3 bases are TGCGCCAGCAGCTCCGGACGACTAGCGGGAGGTGGAACCGGGGAGCTGTTTTTT. Protein product: CASSSGRLAGGGTGELFF. The variable domain in full, completed from reference TRBV5-1 and TRBJ2-2, reads KAGVTQTPRYLIKTRGQQVTLSCSPISGHRSVSWYQQTPGQGLQFLFEYFSETQRNKGNFPGRFSGRQFSNSRSEMNVSTLELGDSALYLCASSSGRLAGGGTGELFFGEGSRLTVL.

This clonotype was seen at least ten times. The rearrangement joins TRBV7-2 to TRBJ2-3; D not certain. The CDR3 is 12 amino acids. V was pared by 6 bases and J by 3 bases, with 7 bases between. Germline V lookup: CDR1 SGHTA, CDR2 FQGNSA. This CDR3 reads CASSFFTDTQYF. Here the CDR3 DNA reads TGTGCCAGCAGTTTTTTTACAGATACGCAGTATTTT.

The chain couples TRBV20-1 to TRBJ2-5; D assignment may be TRBD1 or TRBD2 (5 bases each). The CDR3 has 11 residues. Trimming took 3 bases from V and 4 from J, leaving 6 bases between them. Germline CDR1 and CDR2: DFQATT and SNEGSKA (reference sequence). The CDR3 sequence: CSASGTETQYF. CDR3 in DNA: TGCAGTGCTAGCGGGACAGAGACCCAGTACTTC.

This clonotype was counted a few times. The chain links TRBV18 to TRBJ2-1; D is unresolved. The CDR3 consists of 13 residues. The germline V gene has CDR1 KGHSH and CDR2 LQKENI. The germline V and J ends were trimmed by 0 bases and 4 bases, with 4 bases remaining between them. The CDR3 region is CASSPPQYNEQFF. CDR3 DNA: TGTGCCAGCTCACCACCGCAATACAATGAGCAGTTCTTC. The whole variable domain, filled in from reference TRBV18 and TRBJ2-1, reads NAGVMQNPRHLVRRRGQEARLRCSPMKGHSHVYWYRQLPEEGLKFMVYLQKENIIDESGMPKERFSAEFPKEGPSILRIQQVVRGDSAAYFCASSPPQYNEQFFGPGTRLTVL.

This clonotype has just a few counts. CDR3 sequence reads: CASTLGGPGGTDTQYF. The CDR3 DNA is TGTGCCAGCACCTTGGGGGGGCCTGGCGGCACAGATACGCAGTATTTT. V usage is TRBV12-3 or TRBV12-4 and J usage is TRBJ2-3; perhaps TRBD2 as D (7 bases). V lost 7 bases and J lost 1, with 18 bases in between. The CDR3 contains 16 residues.

There are a few counts of this clonotype. The CDR3: CASTSNIGPTGEAFF. The CDR3 bases are TGCGCCAGCACCTCCAATATTGGGCCCACCGGGGAAGCTTTCTTT. The chain has TRBV5-1 and TRBJ1-1, with D unclear. Germline CDR1 reads SGHRS; CDR2 reads YFSETQ. Trimming took off 6 bases at V and 8 bases at J, with 23 bases between the two ends. The CDR3 spans 15 residues.

V usage is TRBV29-1 and J usage is TRBJ1-1; D is perhaps TRBD1 (6 bases). Deletions cut 7 bases from V and 12 bases from J, with 18 bases between. Germline V lookup: CDR1 SQVTM, CDR2 ANQGSEA. This CDR3 comprises 11 residues. The CDR3 DNA reads TGCAGCGCTGAGCGGACAGTATCTCCTTTCTTT. It specifies CSAERTVSPFF.

The chain joins TRBV6-6 to TRBJ2-7, with a weak D call TRBD1 (7 bases). This CDR3 has 15 residues. Trimming stripped 2 bases from V and 6 bases from J, with 17 bases between. Per germline, CDR1 MNHNY and CDR2 SVGAGI (reference sequence). CDR3 sequence: CASSYKDREVSEQYF. In DNA, the CDR3 is TGTGCCAGCAGTTACAAAGACAGGGAGGTTTCCGAGCAGTACTTC.

The chain combines TRBV27 with TRBJ2-7, with D tentatively TRBD1 (6 bases). Between the trimmed V and J ends, which lost 2 bases and 2 bases, there was a span of 13 bases. From germline, CDR1 is MNHEY and CDR2 SMNVEV (reference sequence). CDR3 length equals 15 residues. The chain's CDR3 is CASSLGGRSPYEQYF. CDR3 sequence (DNA): TGTGCCAGCAGTTTAGGGGGCAGGAGTCCCTACGAGCAGTACTTC.

The chain links TRBV27 to TRBJ2-3; a possible D gene is TRBD2 (5 bases). Germline-derived CDR1 and CDR2 are MNHEY and SMNVEV (reference sequence). V shed 8 bases and J shed 0 bases, with 12 bases lying between them. The CDR3 totals 14 residues. DNA of the CDR3: TGTGCCAGCTTTCGGACGGGAAGCACAGATACGCAGTATTTT. It translates to CASFRTGSTDTQYF.

V gene TRBV20-1 combines with J gene TRBJ1-4; no reliable D call. Trimming cost V 1 base and J 3 bases, with 18 bases left between them. This CDR3 spans 17 amino acids. CDR1 DFQATT and CDR2 SNEGSKA come from the germline V gene (reference sequence). The CDR3 nucleotides read TGCAGTGCTAGAGGGTCCCGGGTAGCATATTCTAATGAAAAACTGTTTTTT. Translation gives CSARGSRVAYSNEKLFF.

This clonotype turned up a few times. The CDR3 DNA sequence: TGTGCCAGCAGTTCTGGACAGGTGGTCTATGAGCAGTTCTTC. Its protein product is CASSSGQVVYEQFF. The rearrangement links TRBV6-5 to TRBJ2-1; 7 positions agree with TRBD1. V trimming: 4 bases; J trimming: 8 bases; junction bases outside the gene matches: 8. The V gene's germline CDR1 is MNHEY and CDR2 SVGAGI. This CDR3 contains 14 residues.

V gene TRBV14 combines with J gene TRBJ2-4, with 9 bases aligning to TRBD1. CDR3 length: 13 amino acids. J gave up 8 bases and V 1 base, and 0 bases lay outside the gene matches. Germline assignment: CDR1 SGHDN and CDR2 FVKESK. CDR3: CASSQGQGDIQYF. The CDR3 DNA is TGTGCCAGCAGCCAAGGACAGGGGGACATTCAGTACTTC.